The clone carrying this T cell receptor (beta chain) has more than one count but fewer than ten. What it binds is not known. HTBI primers from iRepertoire and Arm-PCR of CDR3 regions yielded the TCR beta libraries. Via MiXCR, TCRdb re-called the multiplex PCR reads, giving one row per CDR3 protein. The sample includes roughly 490,000 distinct CDR3 sequences, under 25% of them seen just once. Time point meaning: persistent/refractory GD, antithyroid drugs over 5 years with positive TRAb. PBMC RNA was the source of the TCR library. Xi'an, China, was home to the endocrinology department that provided patients. These data come from a study of regulatory T cells in long-lasting Graves disease. Whole-study findings and limits: Thyroid tissue was not sampled; only peripheral blood was.

CDR1 SEHNR and CDR2 FQNEAQ come from the germline V gene (reference sequence). V lost 0 bases and J lost 11, with 11 bases in between. The length of the CDR3 is 13 residues. The receptor's source is a female donor with Graves disease. The rearrangement joins TRBV7-9 to TRBJ1-5; D gene ambiguous. The starting material was peripheral blood mononuclear cells (PBMCs), obtained when the disease was refractory, from a patient treated with antithyroid drugs. CDR3 loop: CASSLAGPGAQHF. The CDR3 DNA is TGTGCCAGCAGCTTAGCGGGTCCTGGGGCCCAGCATTTT.